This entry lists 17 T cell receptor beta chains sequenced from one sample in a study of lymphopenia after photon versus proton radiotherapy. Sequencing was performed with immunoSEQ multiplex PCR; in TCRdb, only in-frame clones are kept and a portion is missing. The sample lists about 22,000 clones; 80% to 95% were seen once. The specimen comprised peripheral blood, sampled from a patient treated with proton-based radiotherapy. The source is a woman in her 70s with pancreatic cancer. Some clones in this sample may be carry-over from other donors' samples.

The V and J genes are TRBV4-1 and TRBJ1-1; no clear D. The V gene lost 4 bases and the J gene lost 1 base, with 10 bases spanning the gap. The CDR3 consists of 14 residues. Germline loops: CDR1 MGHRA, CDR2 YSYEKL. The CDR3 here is CASSLLAGNTEAFF. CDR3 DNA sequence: TGCGCCAGCAGCCTACTGGCGGGGAACACTGAAGCTTTCTTT.

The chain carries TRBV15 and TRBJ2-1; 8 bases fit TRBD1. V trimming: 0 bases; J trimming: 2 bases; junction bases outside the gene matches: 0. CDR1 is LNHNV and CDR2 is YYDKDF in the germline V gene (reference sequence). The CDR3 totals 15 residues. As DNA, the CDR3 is TGTGCCACCAGCAGAGACAGGGGGCCCTACAATGAGCAGTTCTTC. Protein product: CATSRDRGPYNEQFF.

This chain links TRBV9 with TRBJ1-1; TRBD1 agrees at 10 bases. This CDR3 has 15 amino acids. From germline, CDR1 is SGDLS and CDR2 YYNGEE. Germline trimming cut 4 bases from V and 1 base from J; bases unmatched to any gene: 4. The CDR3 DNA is TGTGCCAGCAGCCCTTGGACAGGGGGGAACACTGAAGCTTTCTTT. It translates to CASSPWTGGNTEAFF.

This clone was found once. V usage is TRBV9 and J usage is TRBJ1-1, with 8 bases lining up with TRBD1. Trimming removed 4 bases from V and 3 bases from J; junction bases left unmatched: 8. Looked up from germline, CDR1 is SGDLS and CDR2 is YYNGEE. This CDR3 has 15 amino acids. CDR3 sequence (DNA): TGTGCCAGCAGCTTCGGCACAGGGGGGGACACTGAAGCTTTCTTT. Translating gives CASSFGTGGDTEAFF.

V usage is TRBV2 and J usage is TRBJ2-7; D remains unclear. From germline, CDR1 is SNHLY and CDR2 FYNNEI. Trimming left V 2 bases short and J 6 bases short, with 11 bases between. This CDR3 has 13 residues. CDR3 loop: CASSEMRPPEQYF. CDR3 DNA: TGTGCCAGCAGTGAAATGAGGCCCCCCGAGCAGTACTTC.

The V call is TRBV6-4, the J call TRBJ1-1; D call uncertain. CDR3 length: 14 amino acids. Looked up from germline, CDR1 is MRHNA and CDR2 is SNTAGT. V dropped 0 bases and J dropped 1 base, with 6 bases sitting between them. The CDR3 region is CASSDSDRNTEAFF. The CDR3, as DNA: TGTGCCAGCAGTGACTCAGACCGGAACACTGAAGCTTTCTTT.

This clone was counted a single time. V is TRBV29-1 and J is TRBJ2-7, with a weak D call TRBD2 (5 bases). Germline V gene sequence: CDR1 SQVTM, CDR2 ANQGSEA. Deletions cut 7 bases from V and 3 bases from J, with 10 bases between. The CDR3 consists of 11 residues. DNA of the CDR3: TGCAGCGGGGAGTGGGGCTACGAGCAGTACTTC. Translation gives CSGEWGYEQYF.

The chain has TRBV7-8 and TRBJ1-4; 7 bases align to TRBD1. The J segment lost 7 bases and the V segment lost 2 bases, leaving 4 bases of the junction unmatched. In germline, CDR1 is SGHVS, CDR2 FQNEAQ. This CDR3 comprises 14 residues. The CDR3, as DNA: TGTGCCAGCAGCTTAACAGGGGCCTCTGAAAAACTGTTTTTT. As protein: CASSLTGASEKLFF.

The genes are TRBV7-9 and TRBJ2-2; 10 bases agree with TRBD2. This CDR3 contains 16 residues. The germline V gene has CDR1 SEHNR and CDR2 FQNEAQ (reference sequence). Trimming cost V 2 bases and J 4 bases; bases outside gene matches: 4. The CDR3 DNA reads TGTGCCAGCAGCTTAAGGGCTAGCGGGAGCACCGGGGAGCTGTTTTTT. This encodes CASSLRASGSTGELFF.

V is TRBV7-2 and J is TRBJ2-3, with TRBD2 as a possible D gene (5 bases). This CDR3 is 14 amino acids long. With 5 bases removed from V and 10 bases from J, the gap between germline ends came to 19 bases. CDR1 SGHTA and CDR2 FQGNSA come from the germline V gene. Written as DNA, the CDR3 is TGTGCCAGCAGCCCCGTGACTACCCCCCTTGCGCAGTATTTT. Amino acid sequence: CASSPVTTPLAQYF.

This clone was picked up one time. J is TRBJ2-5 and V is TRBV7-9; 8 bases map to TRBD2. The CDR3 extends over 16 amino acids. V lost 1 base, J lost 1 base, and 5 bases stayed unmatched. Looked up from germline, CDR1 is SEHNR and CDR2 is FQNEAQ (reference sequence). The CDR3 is CASSLEGLATQETQYF. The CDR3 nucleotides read TGTGCCAGCAGCTTAGAAGGACTAGCCACCCAAGAGACCCAGTACTTC.

CDR3 DNA sequence: TGCAGCGTTGAAAACCCTACCAGACTCAATGAGCAGTTCTTC. It yields the protein CSVENPTRLNEQFF. The V and J genes are TRBV29-1 and TRBJ2-1; D is undetermined. Germline CDR1 and CDR2: SQVTM and ANQGSEA. The CDR3 is made up of 14 amino acids. V lost 2 bases, J lost 6 bases, and 14 bases lay in between.

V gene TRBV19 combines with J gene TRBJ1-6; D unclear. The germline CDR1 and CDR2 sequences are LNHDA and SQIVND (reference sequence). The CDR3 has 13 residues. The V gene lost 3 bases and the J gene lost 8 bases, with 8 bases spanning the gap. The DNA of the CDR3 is TGTGCCAGTAGTATCCGGGATGATTCACCCCTCCACTTT. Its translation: CASSIRDDSPLHF.

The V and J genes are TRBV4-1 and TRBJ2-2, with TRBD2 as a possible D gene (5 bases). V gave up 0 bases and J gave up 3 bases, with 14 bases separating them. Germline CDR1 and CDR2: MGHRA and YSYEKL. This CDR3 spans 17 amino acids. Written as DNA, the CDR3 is TGCGCCAGCAGCCAAGACCTTCGAGGGCTCGACACCGGGGAGCTGTTTTTT. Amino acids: CASSQDLRGLDTGELFF.

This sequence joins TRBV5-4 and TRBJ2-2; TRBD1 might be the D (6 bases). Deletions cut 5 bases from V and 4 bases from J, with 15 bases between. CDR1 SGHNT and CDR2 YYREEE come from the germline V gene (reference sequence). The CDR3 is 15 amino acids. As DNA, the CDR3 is TGTGCCAGCAGACCAACAGGGTCGATCACCGGGGAGCTGTTTTTT. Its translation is CASRPTGSITGELFF.

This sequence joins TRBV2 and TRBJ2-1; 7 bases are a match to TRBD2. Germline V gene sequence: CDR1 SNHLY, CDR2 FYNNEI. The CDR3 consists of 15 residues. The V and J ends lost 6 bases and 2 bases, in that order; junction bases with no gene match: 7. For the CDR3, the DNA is TGTGCCAGCAGGGCTAGCGGAGCTGCCTACAATGAGCAGTTCTTC. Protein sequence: CASRASGAAYNEQFF.

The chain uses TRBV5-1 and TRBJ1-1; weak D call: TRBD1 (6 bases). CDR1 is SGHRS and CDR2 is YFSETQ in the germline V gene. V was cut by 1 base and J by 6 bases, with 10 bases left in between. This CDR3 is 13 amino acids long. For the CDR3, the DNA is TGCGCCAGCAGCTTGACAGGGAATGCTGAAGCTTTCTTT. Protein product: CASSLTGNAEAFF.